These 21 T cell receptor beta chains were all obtained from the same sample, sequenced in a study of blood T cell repertoires in COVID-19. Method: immunoSEQ multiplex PCR; TCRdb's copy keeps in-frame clones and lacks some. In the table there are about 220,000 clones, about four fifths of which are singletons. The specimen was PBMCs or T cells enriched from blood (not recorded which). The receptor source for this set is a middle-aged woman with acute COVID-19.

The chain employs TRBV19 and TRBJ2-3; D might be TRBD2 (7 bases). V lost 3 bases and J lost 5, with 18 bases in between. CDR3 size: 16 residues. CDR1 and CDR2 from the germline V gene are LNHDA and SQIVND (reference sequence). The CDR3 loop is CASSMLAGASGDTQYF. CDR3 bases: TGTGCCAGTAGTATGTTGGCGGGGGCCTCCGGAGATACGCAGTATTTT.

This sequence joins TRBV24-1 and TRBJ2-5; perhaps TRBD1 as D (6 bases). Germline CDR1 is KGHDR and CDR2 is SFDVKD. The CDR3 loop spans 15 amino acids. Trimming took 0 bases from V and 2 from J, leaving 9 bases between them. The DNA for the CDR3 is TGTGCCACCAGTGATTTGGGCAGGGGACAAGAGACCCAGTACTTC. Translated, it gives CATSDLGRGQETQYF.

The chain combines TRBV3-1 (or the pseudogene TRBV3-2) with TRBJ1-2; 10 bases align to TRBD1. There are 15 residues in the CDR3. Trimming removed 2 bases from V and 8 bases from J; junction bases left unmatched: 8. Germline CDR1 reads LGHDT; CDR2 reads YNNKEL (reference sequence). In DNA, the CDR3 is TGTGCCAGCAGCCAATGGGGCGACAGGGGGCAAGGCTACACCTTC. It yields the protein CASSQWGDRGQGYTF.

V usage is TRBV4-3 and J usage is TRBJ1-6; 8 nucleotides line up with TRBD1. The V gene's germline CDR1 is LGHNA and CDR2 YSLEER. CDR3 length: 18 residues. Trimming cost V 3 bases and J 5 bases; bases outside gene matches: 12. The CDR3 bases are TGCGCCAGCAGCCAGGAAAAGACTCACAGGGGGGATAATTCACCCCTCCACTTT. The encoded protein is CASSQEKTHRGDNSPLHF.

The chain joins TRBV30 to TRBJ2-2; TRBD2 matches 8 bases. Germline trimming cut 2 bases from V and 0 bases from J; bases unmatched to any gene: 5. In germline, CDR1 is GTSNPN, CDR2 SVGIG (reference sequence). The CDR3 covers 16 residues. CDR3 DNA: TGTGCCTGGAGTATAGCGGGGAGAACGAACACCGGGGAGCTGTTTTTT. Its translation is CAWSIAGRTNTGELFF.

V gene TRBV18 combines with J gene TRBJ1-5; D is unclear. V shed 2 bases and J shed 6 bases, with 11 bases lying between them. Germline loops: CDR1 KGHSH, CDR2 LQKENI. The CDR3 sequence is 14 residues long. CDR3 sequence reads: CASSPAGDLQPQHF. Written as DNA, the CDR3 is TGTGCCAGCTCACCAGCAGGCGACCTTCAGCCCCAGCATTTT. Filled out from reference TRBV18 and TRBJ1-5, the complete variable domain reads NAGVMQNPRHLVRRRGQEARLRCSPMKGHSHVYWYRQLPEEGLKFMVYLQKENIIDESGMPKERFSAEFPKEGPSILRIQQVVRGDSAAYFCASSPAGDLQPQHFGDGTRLSIL.

The rearrangement links TRBV11-2 to TRBJ2-2; TRBD2 matches at 11 bases. This CDR3 has 12 amino acids. CDR1 and CDR2 (germline): SGHAT, FQNNGV. V lost 4 bases, J lost 15 bases, and 4 bases stayed unmatched. This CDR3 is CASSSLSGGVFF. Here the CDR3 DNA reads TGTGCCAGCAGCTCCCTTAGCGGGGGGGTGTTTTTT.

The chain's CDR3 is CASSSGAGGQNEQFF. The CDR3 DNA sequence: TGTGCCAGCAGTTCAGGAGCGGGAGGACAGAATGAGCAGTTCTTC. The rearrangement links TRBV27 to TRBJ2-1, with TRBD2 identical over 9 bases. Germline V lookup: CDR1 MNHEY, CDR2 SMNVEV (reference sequence). V lost 4 bases and J lost 7; bases outside the gene matches: 8. The CDR3 length is 15 residues.

This chain uses TRBV4-1 with TRBJ1-2; 10 bases align to TRBD1. V lost 3 bases to trimming and J lost 2 bases; unmatched junction nucleotides: 6. Germline values: CDR1 MGHRA, CDR2 YSYEKL. This CDR3 is 16 amino acids long. CDR3 bases: TGCGCCAGCAGCCAGGCGGACAGGGGGACAAACTATGGCTACACCTTC. Translated: CASSQADRGTNYGYTF.

The J gene is TRBJ2-7, the V gene TRBV4-2; TRBD2 is a possible D gene (6 bases). The length of the CDR3 is 16 residues. V lost 0 bases and J 2 bases, leaving 14 bases between the germline ends. In germline, CDR1 is LGHNA, CDR2 YNFKEQ. In DNA form, the CDR3 reads TGTGCCAGCAGCCAAGACCCGGGACTGCGGACCTACGAGCAGTACTTC. Translated, it gives CASSQDPGLRTYEQYF.

This clone was recorded a few times. J is TRBJ1-5 and V is TRBV2, with 8 bases matching TRBD1. CDR1 is SNHLY, CDR2 FYNNEI, per germline. The V gene end was trimmed by 1 base and the J gene end by 6 bases; junction bases not matched to a gene: 5. The CDR3 consists of 15 residues. Here the CDR3 DNA reads TGTGCCAGCAGTGAAGGGACAGGGAAGGCTCAGCCCCAGCATTTT. It encodes CASSEGTGKAQPQHF. Combining the CDR3 with reference TRBV2 and TRBJ1-5 gives the whole variable domain EPEVTQTPSHQVTQMGQEVILRCVPISNHLYFYWYRQILGQKVEFLVSFYNNEISEKSEIFDDQFSVERPDGSNFTLKIRSTKLEDSAMYFCASSEGTGKAQPQHFGDGTRLSIL.

This CDR3 reads CASSLECGIGTDTQYF. The CDR3 nucleotides are TGCGCCAGCAGTCTAGAGTGCGGAATAGGAACAGATACGCAGTATTTT. V and J are TRBV23-1 and TRBJ2-3; D not certain. TRBV23-1 is an ORF, and what it does is uncertain. V shed 4 bases and J shed 3 bases, with 17 bases lying between them. CDR3 size: 16 residues.

The chain combines TRBV28 with TRBJ1-2; possibly TRBD1 for D (5 bases). CDR3 length: 16 amino acids. V shed 5 bases and J shed 8 bases, with 24 bases lying between them. Germline assignment: CDR1 MDHEN and CDR2 SYDVKM. The CDR3 reads CASSPAGLVTMGGYTF. As DNA, the CDR3 is TGTGCCAGCAGTCCGGCGGGGCTGGTAACTATGGGCGGCTACACCTTC.

This rearrangement joins TRBV30 to TRBJ1-4; tentatively, D is TRBD1 (5 bases). Trimming cost V 5 bases and J 0 bases, with 10 bases left between them. The CDR3 covers 14 residues. Germline assignment: CDR1 GTSNPN and CDR2 SVGIG (reference sequence). CDR3 protein: CAWHPGTTNEKLFF. The CDR3 nucleotides read TGTGCCTGGCATCCAGGGACAACTAATGAAAAACTGTTTTTT.

V and J are TRBV5-4 and TRBJ2-5; D perhaps matches TRBD2 (7 bases). There are 14 residues in the CDR3. Germline V CDR1 and CDR2: SGHNT, YYREEE (reference sequence). V lost 3 bases and J 6 bases, leaving 15 bases between the germline ends. The DNA for the CDR3 is TGTGCCAGCAGCTCTCCGGGGGGCGAAAAGACCCAGTACTTC. Encoded protein: CASSSPGGEKTQYF.

The chain links TRBV7-9 to TRBJ2-7; D not resolved. CDR1 is SEHNR and CDR2 is FQNEAQ in the germline V gene (reference sequence). This CDR3 contains 15 residues. V lost 5 bases to trimming and J lost 4 bases, with 18 bases between them. CDR3 region: CASSPLLVGSYEQYF. The CDR3 coding sequence is TGTGCCAGCAGCCCACTACTGGTCGGATCGTACGAGCAGTACTTC.

This clone was picked up one time. The sample carries other DNA sequences with the same CDR3. This chain joins TRBV11-2 and TRBJ2-7; D ambiguous. The CDR3 is 14 amino acids. V was clipped by 5 bases and J by 7 bases, with 18 bases between them. Germline V gene sequence: CDR1 SGHAT, CDR2 FQNNGV. Written as DNA, the CDR3 is TGTGCCAGCAGCCCCACCAAGTTCGAGGAGGAGCAGTACTTC. Protein product: CASSPTKFEEEQYF.

The CDR3 reads CASSSGGNNEQFF. The CDR3 DNA is TGTGCCAGCAGCTCGGGGGGGAACAATGAGCAGTTCTTC. The chain couples TRBV7-2 to TRBJ2-1; 8 nucleotides align to TRBD2. V lost 4 bases and J lost 5; bases outside the gene matches: 1. The CDR3 has 13 amino acids. The V gene's germline CDR1 is SGHTA and CDR2 FQGNSA.

The gene calls are TRBV3-1 (or the pseudogene TRBV3-2) and TRBJ2-5; 14 bases align to TRBD2. The CDR3 extends over 16 amino acids. Germline loops: CDR1 LGHDT, CDR2 YNNKEL (reference sequence). Trimming removed 4 bases from V and 2 bases from J; junction bases left unmatched: 3. The CDR3 DNA reads TGTGCCAGCAGCCGCTGGACTAGCGGGGGGCAAGAGACCCAGTACTTC. Its translation: CASSRWTSGGQETQYF.

V usage is TRBV14 and J usage is TRBJ2-5; TRBD2 might be the D (5 bases). CDR1 is SGHDN and CDR2 is FVKESK in the germline V gene. The CDR3 consists of 15 residues. Between the trimmed V and J ends, which lost 0 bases and 0 bases, there was a span of 8 bases. Here the CDR3 reads CASSQDRGYQETQYF. The CDR3 region has the DNA TGTGCCAGCAGCCAAGATCGGGGTTACCAAGAGACCCAGTACTTC.

V gene TRBV18 combines with J gene TRBJ1-6, with a tentative D call TRBD1 (6 bases). V shed 2 bases and J shed 10 bases, with 15 bases lying between them. CDR1 is KGHSH, CDR2 LQKENI, per germline. This CDR3 comprises 15 residues. The CDR3, as DNA: TGTGCCAGCTCACCAGAGGCCAGGGGTGGGTCACCCCTCCACTTT. Amino acid sequence: CASSPEARGGSPLHF.